This T cell receptor beta chain was found in a study of cytomegalovirus exposure and HLA in healthy donors. Findings and limits, study-wide: Researchers reported in a later analysis that common viral pathogens appeared linked to several top clusters. There were a few CMV-associated chains whose specificity for CMV antigens was confirmed in vitro. High specificity and sensitivity for cytomegalovirus status were reported for the classifier. The listing of roughly 160 TCR beta chains classed them as cytomegalovirus-associated.

The PCR employed 60 Vbeta primers together with 13 Jbeta primers. Assay: immunoSEQ multiplex PCR; the TCRdb copy retains only in-frame clones and omits some. The sample has about 110,000 clones, 60% to 70% seen once; the top ten hold less than 4.5%. About this clone itself: The target antigen is unknown.

CDR1 is SEHNR, CDR2 FQNEAQ, per germline (reference sequence). J lost 6 bases, V lost 2 bases, and 7 bases had no gene match. The CDR3 totals 15 residues. J is TRBJ1-2 and V is TRBV7-9, with TRBD1 matching over 9 bases. This clonotype originated in a man aged 25 to 40 in good health and CMV-seropositive. Sequencing was done on a sample of PBMCs. CDR3 loop: CASSLYGTGSDGYTF. In DNA form, the CDR3 reads TGTGCCAGCAGCTTATACGGGACAGGGTCTGATGGCTACACCTTC.